This TCR beta chain comes out of a study of OX40 agonist ivuxolimab in advanced cancers. Clones were read by immunoSEQ multiplex PCR, and TCRdb kept only the in-frame ones, dropping some. The repertoire holds over 14,000 clones, with roughly 65% as singletons. The table lists this clone with a few counts. The CDR3 covers 15 residues. Germline V gene sequence: CDR1 LNHDA, CDR2 SQIVND (reference sequence). V was shortened by 6 bases and J by 0 bases, with 12 bases between the two germline ends. The chain has TRBV19 and TRBJ1-3; D gene unclear. The sequence was obtained from an adult with an advanced solid tumor such as melanoma, head and neck, liver or kidney cancer. This specimen was CD4+ or CD8+ T cells sorted from blood, taken in a trial of the OX40 agonist ivuxolimab. The CDR3: CASRPFVDSGNTIYF. The CDR3 nucleotides are TGTGCCAGTAGGCCCTTTGTAGACTCTGGAAACACCATATATTTT.